These T cell receptor beta chains were read from a single sample in a study of blood T cell repertoires in COVID-19. Measured with immunoSEQ multiplex PCR; TCRdb has only the in-frame clones, and not every one. The sample records some 390,000 clones, over 75% being singletons. The sequenced sample was peripheral blood. The source of these receptors is a woman between 55 and 75 years old with COVID-19, enrolled during active disease. The CDR3 runs from the conserved cysteine through the conserved F or W. The order of the fields is D gene, V gene, clone size, J gene, CDR3 DNA, CDR3 protein. D genes are given only for firm matches. Where a row states a size, it is once, few, many or the class of an expanded clone; other rows omit it.

D: TRBD1
V: TRBV9
size: NA
J: TRBJ2-3
DNA: TGTGCCAGCAGCGCCAGACAGGGGGCAGGAGATACGCAGTATTTT
CDR3: CASSARQGAGDTQYF

D: TRBD1
V: TRBV14
size: NA
J: TRBJ2-1
DNA: TGTGCCAGCAGCCTCCGGGGACAGACAATATACAATGAGCAGTTCTTC
CDR3: CASSLRGQTIYNEQFF

D: TRBD2
V: TRBV7-6
size: NA
J: TRBJ2-1
DNA: TGTGCCAGCAGCATACTAGCGGGGGGTCTCAATGAGCAGTTCTTC
CDR3: CASSILAGGLNEQFF

D: TRBD2
V: TRBV6-5
size: NA
J: TRBJ2-1
DNA: TGTGCCAGCAGTTACTACAGCGGGGGGCCTTACAATGAGCAGTTCTTC
CDR3: CASSYYSGGPYNEQFF

D: TRBD1
V: TRBV14
size: NA
J: TRBJ1-5
DNA: TGTGCCAGCAGCCAAAAGACAGGGGGACAGCCCCAGCATTTT
CDR3: CASSQKTGGQPQHF

D: NA
V: TRBV18
size: once
J: TRBJ2-1
DNA: TGTGCCAGCTCACCTAAAGACAGCGCCTACAATGAGCAGTTCTTC
CDR3: CASSPKDSAYNEQFF

D: TRBD1
V: TRBV9
size: NA
J: TRBJ1-2
DNA: TGTGCCAGCAGCGTTGGGACAGGTAGCTTCTATGGCTACACCTTC
CDR3: CASSVGTGSFYGYTF

D: NA
V: TRBV19
size: few
J: TRBJ1-2
DNA: TGTGCCAGTACCGGACAGAGGTATGGCTACACCTTC
CDR3: CASTGQRYGYTF

D: NA
V: TRBV5-1
size: NA
J: TRBJ1-2
DNA: TGCGCCAGCAGCTTGGCAGAAGCTAACTATGGCTACACCTTC
CDR3: CASSLAEANYGYTF

D: NA
V: TRBV6-5
size: NA
J: TRBJ1-1
DNA: TGTGCCAGCAGGCTGCCTCAGGGTACTGAAGCTTTCTTT
CDR3: CASRLPQGTEAFF

D: NA
V: TRBV5-1
size: NA
J: TRBJ1-2
DNA: TGCGCCAGCAGCTTGGGCCAGGGGAGAGGCTACACCTTC
CDR3: CASSLGQGRGYTF

D: NA
V: TRBV4-2
size: NA
J: TRBJ1-4
DNA: TGTGCCAGCAGCCAAGGGGGAGGCAGTCTTAATGAAAAACTGTTTTTT
CDR3: CASSQGGGSLNEKLFF

D: TRBD1
V: TRBV28
size: NA
J: TRBJ1-4
DNA: TGTGCCAGCGATTCCGCAGGGGGAGGAAGCGAAAAACTGTTTTTT
CDR3: CASDSAGGGSEKLFF

D: NA
V: TRBV6-2/TRBV6-3
size: NA
J: TRBJ1-2
DNA: TGTGCCAGCAGTTACACGGGCTCTGCACCGGGGGGCTACACCTTC
CDR3: CASSYTGSAPGGYTF

D: NA
V: TRBV10-3
size: NA
J: TRBJ1-2
DNA: TGTGCCATCAGTGACACCAGGGTAATAGGCTACACCTTC
CDR3: CAISDTRVIGYTF

D: NA
V: TRBV7-2
size: NA
J: TRBJ2-2
DNA: TGTGCCAGCAGCTTAGTTATGGGGAGTAACACCGGGGAGCTGTTTTTT
CDR3: CASSLVMGSNTGELFF

D: NA
V: TRBV27
size: NA
J: TRBJ1-5
DNA: TGTGCCAGCAGTTCCCTTAATCAGCCCCAGCATTTT
CDR3: CASSSLNQPQHF

D: NA
V: TRBV5-1
size: NA
J: TRBJ1-4
DNA: TGCGCCAGCAGAACGGCAGGCGATGAAAAACTGTTTTTT
CDR3: CASRTAGDEKLFF

D: TRBD2
V: TRBV7-2
size: NA
J: TRBJ2-1
DNA: TGTGCCAGCAGCTTAGGGACTAGCGGATATACACCGTTCTTC
CDR3: CASSLGTSGYTPFF

D: NA
V: TRBV6-5
size: NA
J: TRBJ1-2
DNA: TGTGCCAGCAGATTTGACAGGCATTATGGCTACACCTTC
CDR3: CASRFDRHYGYTF

D: TRBD1
V: TRBV28
size: NA
J: TRBJ1-5
DNA: TGTGCCAGCAGTTCCCTCTACAGGGGTAGCAATCAGCCCCAGCATTTT
CDR3: CASSSLYRGSNQPQHF

D: NA
V: TRBV4-1
size: NA
J: TRBJ2-5
DNA: TGCGCCAGCAGCCATGGTGACAGGTCTCAAGAGACCCAGTACTTC
CDR3: CASSHGDRSQETQYF

D: NA
V: TRBV28
size: NA
J: TRBJ2-7
DNA: TGTGCCAGCAGACCAGACAGCTCCTACGAGCAGTACTTC
CDR3: CASRPDSSYEQYF

D: TRBD1
V: TRBV7-8
size: NA
J: TRBJ1-2
DNA: TGTGCCAGCAGCTTAGGGGCGGCAGGGGGCTATGGCTACACCTTC
CDR3: CASSLGAAGGYGYTF

D: NA
V: TRBV9
size: NA
J: TRBJ2-7
DNA: TGTGCCAGCAGCGGGCGGGACAGCATCTCCTACGAGCAGTACTTC
CDR3: CASSGRDSISYEQYF

D: NA
V: TRBV7-3
size: NA
J: TRBJ1-1
DNA: TGTGCCAGCAGCTTATTGGGGGGGAACACTGAAGCTTTCTTT
CDR3: CASSLLGGNTEAFF

D: NA
V: TRBV3-1/TRBV3-2
size: NA
J: TRBJ2-7
DNA: TGTGCCAGCAGTTTAACAAATGCCGAGCAGTACTTC
CDR3: CASSLTNAEQYF

D: NA
V: TRBV15
size: NA
J: TRBJ1-1
DNA: TGTGCCACCAGCAGAGATCGTCAGGTTAATGGGGCTTTCTTT
CDR3: CATSRDRQVNGAFF

D: TRBD1
V: TRBV5-1
size: NA
J: TRBJ1-2
DNA: TGCGCCAGCAGCACGTTCCAGGGGGCGCTTGGCTACACCTTC
CDR3: CASSTFQGALGYTF

D: TRBD1
V: TRBV5-1
size: NA
J: TRBJ1-4
DNA: TGCGCCAGCAGCACGGGACAGATCCTAGAAAAACTGTTTTTT
CDR3: CASSTGQILEKLFF

D: TRBD1
V: TRBV27
size: NA
J: TRBJ2-3
DNA: TGTGCCAGCAGTTGGACAGGGGTCGCCAGCACAGATACGCAGTATTTT
CDR3: CASSWTGVASTDTQYF

D: TRBD1
V: TRBV2
size: once
J: TRBJ2-3
DNA: TGTGCCAGCAGTGGATGGGGACAGGGGCGAGATACGCAGTATTTT
CDR3: CASSGWGQGRDTQYF

D: NA
V: TRBV6-5
size: NA
J: TRBJ1-5
DNA: TGTGCCAGCAAGACAAGCAATCAGCCCCAGCATTTT
CDR3: CASKTSNQPQHF

D: NA
V: TRBV9
size: NA
J: TRBJ1-1
DNA: TGTGCCAGCAGCACCGGACGGAGGTTGAACACTGAAGCTTTCTTT
CDR3: CASSTGRRLNTEAFF

D: TRBD1
V: TRBV19
size: NA
J: TRBJ2-6
DNA: TGTGCCAGTACCTTTAATACTCCGGGACAGCTATCTGGGGCCAACGTCCTGACTTTC
CDR3: CASTFNTPGQLSGANVLTF

D: NA
V: TRBV19
size: NA
J: TRBJ2-3
DNA: TGTGCCAGTAGTTTAAAGCCGGGACACCGATCTCCCTTGAACACAGATACGCAGTATTTT
CDR3: CASSLKPGHRSPLNTDTQYF

D: NA
V: TRBV6-6
size: NA
J: TRBJ1-4
DNA: TGTGCCAGCAGCCCCTCAGGCGCAACTAATGAAAAACTGTTTTTT
CDR3: CASSPSGATNEKLFF

D: NA
V: TRBV21-1
size: NA
J: TRBJ2-7
DNA: TGTGCCAGCAGCAGGAGCTATTACGAGCAGTACTTC
CDR3: CASSRSYYEQYF

D: TRBD1
V: TRBV6-5
size: NA
J: TRBJ1-1
DNA: TGTGCCAGCAGGGGGACAGGGCTTCACACTGAAGCTTTCTTT
CDR3: CASRGTGLHTEAFF

D: NA
V: TRBV6-4
size: NA
J: TRBJ1-2
DNA: TGTGCCAGCGCTTCCACCGGGACTAACTATGGCTACACCTTC
CDR3: CASASTGTNYGYTF

D: NA
V: TRBV20-1
size: NA
J: TRBJ2-7
DNA: TGCAGTGCTTGGTCGCGGGAGCAGTACTTC
CDR3: CSAWSREQYF

D: TRBD1
V: TRBV6-5
size: NA
J: TRBJ2-3
DNA: TGTGCCAGCAGGGTGGGACAGTCAGATACGCAGTATTTT
CDR3: CASRVGQSDTQYF

D: TRBD1
V: TRBV5-1
size: once
J: TRBJ1-1
DNA: TGCGCCAGCAGCTTGGACCCGGACAGGCGGAACACTGAAGCTTTCTTT
CDR3: CASSLDPDRRNTEAFF

D: NA
V: TRBV5-3
size: NA
J: TRBJ2-5
DNA: TGTGCCAGAAGCGCCCCATCAGGGAGGATAGAAGAGACCCAGTACTTC
CDR3: CARSAPSGRIEETQYF

D: NA
V: TRBV28
size: NA
J: TRBJ1-6
DNA: TGTGCCAGCAGTTTAGACGGAGTAAATTCACCCCTCCACTTT
CDR3: CASSLDGVNSPLHF

D: NA
V: TRBV6-5
size: NA
J: TRBJ2-7
DNA: TGTGCCAGCACGGGGTCATACGAGCAGTACTTC
CDR3: CASTGSYEQYF